One and the same sample provided the 28 T cell receptor beta chains below, sequenced in a study of immune evolution from preneoplasia to lung adenocarcinoma. The assay was immunoSEQ multiplex PCR, and TCRdb's table has in-frame clones only and misses some. Among 2,500 to 3,500 clones, 85% to 90% were seen once, and the ten largest hold around 8.8%. Sequenced: FFPE adjacent normal lung tissue. The receptors derive from a person between 55 and 80 years old with lung adenocarcinoma.

This clone was detected only once. V gene TRBV6-5 combines with J gene TRBJ2-5; 8 bases align to TRBD2. The CDR3 has 15 residues. The germline CDR1 and CDR2 sequences are MNHEY and SVGAGI. J was trimmed by 10 bases and V by 9 bases; bases with no gene match: 19. CDR3 sequence (DNA): TGTGCCAGTAACCCAGAGGGACGGTCCGGGGGGGACCAGTACTTC. This sequence encodes CASNPEGRSGGDQYF.

The chain links TRBV7-2 to TRBJ2-1; D unclear. V was trimmed by 1 base and J by 2 bases, leaving 9 bases between them. CDR1 and CDR2 (germline): SGHTA, FQGNSA. This CDR3 contains 15 residues. The CDR3 DNA follows: TGTGCCAGCAGCTTAGGCTCGGCAGCCTACAATGAGCAGTTCTTC. Translated: CASSLGSAAYNEQFF.

This chain links TRBV2 with TRBJ2-7; D is perhaps TRBD1 or TRBD2 (6 bases each). The germline V and J ends were trimmed by 8 bases and 2 bases, with 19 bases remaining between them. Germline V gives CDR1 SNHLY, CDR2 FYNNEI. CDR3 size: 15 residues. In nucleotides, the CDR3 is TGTGCCAGCGGAGGGGGGCGGGGAAGTGCCTACGAGCAGTACTTC. Translating gives CASGGGRGSAYEQYF.

As regards this clone: One end of the junction does not line up with germline, which may come from a read error. V gene TRBV30 combines with J gene TRBJ1-6, with a tentative D call TRBD1 (5 bases). The CDR3 loop spans 15 amino acids. Germline V lookup: CDR1 GTSNPN, CDR2 SVGIG (reference sequence). The CDR3 loop reads CAWSVLLGVASTLHF. As DNA, the CDR3 is TGTGCCTGGAGTGTACTACTGGGGGTAGCTTCAACCCTCCACTTT.

In its sample, this clone was seen once. The chain uses TRBV20-1 and TRBJ2-1; D is uncertain. Germline V lookup: CDR1 DFQATT, CDR2 SNEGSKA (reference sequence). The CDR3 consists of 11 residues. The ends were cut back, 1 base at V and 8 bases at J, with 6 bases in the middle. In nucleotides, the CDR3 is TGCAGTGCTAGAGTACTATATGAGCAGTTCTTC. This translates into CSARVLYEQFF.

On this clone itself: Other DNA sequences from this sample encode an identical CDR3 as well. This chain joins TRBV27 and TRBJ2-7; D call uncertain. CDR1 is MNHEY and CDR2 is SMNVEV in the germline V gene (reference sequence). The CDR3 runs 12 residues. Between the trimmed V and J ends, which lost 4 bases and 5 bases, there was a span of 9 bases. CDR3 DNA: TGTGCCAGCAGTTCTCCACCCCACGAGCAGTACTTC. This encodes CASSSPPHEQYF.

The chain employs TRBV15 and TRBJ1-2; possible D gene TRBD1, 6 bases. The CDR3 runs 15 residues. Germline V gene lookup returns CDR1 LNHNV and CDR2 YYDKDF (reference sequence). V was trimmed by 2 bases and J by 0 bases, leaving 10 bases between them. As DNA, the CDR3 is TGTGCCACCAGCAGAACCGCAGGGGCTAACTATGGCTACACCTTC. Its protein product is CATSRTAGANYGYTF. The variable domain in full, completed from reference TRBV15 and TRBJ1-2, reads DAMVIQNPRYQVTQFGKPVTLSCSQTLNHNVMYWYQQKSSQAPKLLFHYYDKDFNNEADTPDNFQSRRPNTSFCFLDIRSPGLGDTAMYLCATSRTAGANYGYTFGSGTRLTVV.

The V and J genes are TRBV5-1 and TRBJ2-2, with 10 positions matching TRBD2. V gave up 4 bases and J gave up 5 bases; unmatched junction bases: 5. The germline gives CDR1 SGHRS, CDR2 YFSETQ. The CDR3 is made up of 15 amino acids. CDR3 loop: CASSGASGGTGELFF. CDR3 nucleotides: TGCGCCAGCAGCGGGGCTAGCGGGGGTACCGGGGAGCTGTTTTTT.

The chain combines TRBV2 with TRBJ1-1; a possible D gene is TRBD1 (6 bases). V dropped 5 bases and J dropped 5 bases, with 9 bases sitting between them. This CDR3 is built from 12 residues. Germline loops: CDR1 SNHLY, CDR2 FYNNEI. CDR3 sequence reads: CASSTGRTEAFF. The CDR3 DNA sequence: TGTGCCAGCAGTACAGGGAGGACTGAAGCTTTCTTT.

The chain recombines TRBV21-1 with TRBJ1-4; the D call of TRBD1 is as the table states it, not checked on the DNA. TRBV21-1 counts as a pseudogene. The CDR3 has 19 residues. This CDR3 is CASRLPFSTGGVRGEKLFF. CDR3 bases: TGTGCCAGCCGCCTCCCCTTCTCGACAGGGGGCGTAAGAGGTGAAAAACTGTTTTTT.

This chain uses TRBV9 with TRBJ2-2; D is unclear. In germline, CDR1 is SGDLS, CDR2 YYNGEE. Trimming took off 3 bases at V and 5 bases at J, with 14 bases between the two ends. The CDR3 covers 15 residues. The CDR3 sequence: CASSDELSRTGELFF. In DNA form, the CDR3 reads TGTGCCAGCAGCGATGAACTCTCCAGAACCGGGGAGCTGTTTTTT.

V gene TRBV11-3 combines with J gene TRBJ1-1, with D perhaps matching TRBD1 (6 bases). This CDR3 is 14 amino acids long. Germline V gene lookup returns CDR1 SGHNT and CDR2 YENEEA. The ends were cut back, 5 bases at V and 0 bases at J, with 10 bases in the middle. The CDR3 sequence: CASSRGDMNTEAFF. In DNA, the CDR3 is TGTGCCAGCAGCCGTGGGGACATGAACACTGAAGCTTTCTTT.

The CDR3 nucleotides read TGTGCCAGCACCCCGCCCGCCATCGATGGCTACACCTTC. Protein: CASTPPAIDGYTF. The chain links TRBV6-1 to TRBJ1-2, with unresolved D. This CDR3 contains 13 residues. The germline gives CDR1 MNHNS, CDR2 SASEGT. V was cut by 7 bases and J by 6 bases, with 15 bases left in between.

The gene calls are TRBV4-2 and TRBJ1-5; D ambiguous. The CDR3 is 16 residues long. V dropped 0 bases and J dropped 0 bases, with 9 bases sitting between them. From germline, CDR1 is LGHNA and CDR2 YNFKEQ. The CDR3: CASSQEMGNSNQPQHF. Here the CDR3 DNA reads TGTGCCAGCAGCCAAGAAATGGGGAATAGCAATCAGCCCCAGCATTTT.

The chain carries TRBV19 and TRBJ2-5; D remains unclear. The CDR3 is 13 amino acids. Germline values: CDR1 LNHDA, CDR2 SQIVND (reference sequence). Trimming cost V 3 bases and J 4 bases, with 9 bases left between them. The CDR3 DNA reads TGTGCCAGTAGTATGCAAGTTCCAGAGACCCAGTACTTC. Translated, it gives CASSMQVPETQYF.

V gene TRBV19 combines with J gene TRBJ1-2; 9 nucleotides align to TRBD1. This CDR3 has 16 amino acids. Looked up from germline, CDR1 is LNHDA and CDR2 is SQIVND (reference sequence). V dropped 6 bases and J dropped 5; count of bases not matched to a gene: 13. As DNA, the CDR3 is TGTGCCAGTAGGCTGGGCTACGGGACAGGGTCTTATGGCTACACCTTC. This codes for CASRLGYGTGSYGYTF.

This clone was detected only once. This sequence joins TRBV19 and TRBJ1-5; D unresolved. Germline V gene lookup returns CDR1 LNHDA and CDR2 SQIVND (reference sequence). This CDR3 comprises 13 residues. V lost 5 bases and J 7 bases, leaving 12 bases between the germline ends. CDR3 coding DNA: TGTGCCAGTAGTGGTGGGGTTGGGCAGCCCCAGCATTTT. Its translation is CASSGGVGQPQHF.

The chain combines TRBV11-2 with TRBJ1-2, with 7 positions matching TRBD1. The V gene's germline CDR1 is SGHAT and CDR2 FQNNGV. J was trimmed by 2 bases and V by 6 bases; bases with no gene match: 3. CDR3 length equals 13 residues. The CDR3 loop reads CASSSDRNYGYTF. As DNA, the CDR3 is TGTGCCAGCAGTTCGGACAGGAACTATGGCTACACCTTC.

This chain connects TRBV5-1 to TRBJ2-5; a weak D match, TRBD1 (6 bases). The CDR3 runs 16 residues. CDR1 and CDR2 (germline): SGHRS, YFSETQ. V shed 4 bases and J shed 5 bases, with 21 bases lying between them. CDR3 sequence reads: CASSQDRDVRGETQYF. CDR3 in DNA: TGCGCCAGCAGCCAAGACCGGGACGTTAGGGGGGAGACCCAGTACTTC.

This chain connects TRBV5-1 to TRBJ2-7; TRBD1 agrees at 7 bases. The CDR3 has 15 amino acids. The junction had 11 bases not matched to a gene; V was cut back by 4 bases and J by 4 bases. Germline values: CDR1 SGHRS, CDR2 YFSETQ. CDR3 loop: CASSPDRALAYEQYF. In DNA form, the CDR3 reads TGCGCCAGCAGCCCCGACAGGGCATTAGCATACGAGCAGTACTTC.

This clone was picked up one time. The chain has TRBV29-1 and TRBJ2-7; D uncertain. Trimming took 5 bases from V and 3 from J, leaving 14 bases between them. This CDR3 region has 13 residues. Germline V CDR1 and CDR2: SQVTM, ANQGSEA. CDR3 residues: CSVKGQASYEQYF. DNA for the CDR3: TGCAGCGTTAAGGGCCAGGCGAGCTACGAGCAGTACTTC.

As for this clone: At one of its ends the junction is not consistent with the germline gene, which may arise from a read error. V usage is TRBV11-3 and J usage is TRBJ2-7; either TRBD1 or TRBD2 may supply D (5 bases each). The germline V gene encodes CDR1 SGHNT and CDR2 YENEEA. CDR3 size: 12 residues. CDR3 coding DNA: TGTGCCAGCAGCCTTGACTCGACGGGGCAGTACTTT. Protein sequence: CASSLDSTGQYF.

This chain uses TRBV30 with TRBJ1-2, with a weak D call TRBD1 (5 bases). The CDR3 runs to 13 residues. Trimming stripped 0 bases from V and 8 bases from J, with 13 bases between. In germline, CDR1 is GTSNPN, CDR2 SVGIG (reference sequence). The CDR3 bases are TGTGCCTGGAGTGTACGCGGGGGGTGGGGCTACACCTTC. Amino acid sequence: CAWSVRGGWGYTF.

This clone was observed once. This chain connects TRBV10-1 to TRBJ2-1; 11 nucleotides line up with TRBD2. The CDR3 spans 16 residues. Trimming removed 6 bases from V and 4 bases from J; junction bases left unmatched: 8. Germline-derived CDR1 and CDR2 are WNHNN and SYGVQD (reference sequence). The CDR3 is CASSLAGTSGYNEQFF. CDR3 sequence (DNA): TGCGCCAGCAGCCTGGCCGGGACTAGCGGATACAATGAGCAGTTCTTC.

The chain employs TRBV6-5 and TRBJ1-2; D is undetermined. V was shortened by 0 bases and J by 5 bases, with 10 bases between the two germline ends. The CDR3 loop spans 14 amino acids. Germline V lookup: CDR1 MNHEY, CDR2 SVGAGI. This CDR3 is CASSYSRQRYGYTF. In DNA form, the CDR3 reads TGTGCCAGCAGTTACTCGAGGCAAAGATATGGCTACACCTTC.

The chain couples TRBV7-6 to TRBJ2-7, with TRBD1 matching 7 bases. V gave up 6 bases and J gave up 4 bases; unmatched junction bases: 6. The length of the CDR3 is 13 residues. CDR1 is SGHVS, CDR2 FNYEAQ, per germline. The CDR3 sequence is CASSHKTGYEQYF. The DNA for the CDR3 is TGTGCCAGCAGTCATAAGACAGGGTACGAGCAGTACTTC.

This chain uses TRBV7-9 with TRBJ1-6, with a weak D call TRBD1 (5 bases). This CDR3 has 15 amino acids. CDR1 and CDR2 (germline): SEHNR, FQNEAQ (reference sequence). V lost 7 bases and J lost 5, with 15 bases in between. The DNA of the CDR3 is TGTGCCAGCAACGTCGGAGACAGCGATAATTCACCCCTCCACTTT. Translating it yields CASNVGDSDNSPLHF.

V gene TRBV28 combines with J gene TRBJ1-1, with a weak D call TRBD1 (6 bases). Germline values: CDR1 MDHEN, CDR2 SYDVKM. Trimming shortened V by 3 bases and J by 1 base, and 18 bases separated the two germline ends. The CDR3 has 17 residues. CDR3 region: CASSFYHEGERNTEAFF. The DNA of the CDR3 is TGTGCCAGCAGTTTTTACCATGAGGGGGAACGGAACACTGAAGCTTTCTTT.